This is a list of T cell receptor beta chains from one sample in a study of cytomegalovirus exposure and HLA in healthy donors. Generated by immunoSEQ multiplex PCR, the TCRdb table keeps only in-frame clones and is missing some. Here the sample table reports approximately 170,000 clones. Specimen: PBMCs. The receptor source for this set is a woman younger than 30 in good health and CMV-seropositive. The CDR3 runs from the conserved cysteine through the conserved F or W. The order of the fields is V gene, J gene, D gene, CDR3 protein, CDR3 DNA. D genes are given only for firm matches.

V: TRBV5-5
J: TRBJ1-2
D: NA
CDR3: CASSLGDSNYGYTF
DNA: TGTGCCAGCAGCTTGGGGGACTCTAACTATGGCTACACCTTC

V: TRBV11-3
J: TRBJ2-7
D: TRBD2
CDR3: CASSPPAGGEQYF
DNA: TGTGCCAGCAGCCCCCCGGCGGGAGGCGAGCAGTACTTC

V: TRBV7-3
J: TRBJ2-3
D: TRBD2
CDR3: CASGSGGDADTQYF
DNA: TGTGCCAGTGGAAGCGGGGGGGATGCAGATACGCAGTATTTT

V: TRBV10-2
J: TRBJ2-7
D: NA
CDR3: CASSRIQGIAYEQYF
DNA: TGCGCCAGCAGCAGAATCCAGGGGATCGCCTACGAGCAGTACTTC

V: TRBV7-8
J: TRBJ2-7
D: NA
CDR3: CASSLPSDPGEIGSSYEQYF
DNA: TGTGCCAGCAGCTTACCTTCGGATCCAGGGGAAATTGGGAGCTCCTACGAGCAGTACTTC

V: TRBV28
J: TRBJ1-5
D: TRBD1
CDR3: CASSSSQGGGQPQHF
DNA: TGTGCCAGCAGTTCGTCACAGGGGGGAGGGCAGCCCCAGCATTTT

V: TRBV5-4
J: TRBJ2-6
D: NA
CDR3: CASSFGTHSGANVLTF
DNA: TGTGCCAGCAGCTTCGGGACACACTCTGGGGCCAACGTCCTGACTTTC

V: TRBV9
J: TRBJ2-1
D: TRBD2
CDR3: CASSLAGAYYNEQFF
DNA: TGTGCCAGCAGTCTAGCGGGAGCTTACTACAATGAGCAGTTCTTC

V: TRBV27
J: TRBJ1-3
D: NA
CDR3: CASSPQNSGNTIYF
DNA: TGTGCCAGCAGTCCACAGAACTCTGGAAACACCATATATTTT

V: TRBV4-1
J: TRBJ1-2
D: NA
CDR3: CASSQAQGRVYGYTF
DNA: TGCGCCAGCAGCCAAGCCCAGGGGCGCGTCTATGGCTACACCTTC

V: TRBV5-6
J: TRBJ1-2
D: TRBD1
CDR3: CASSSPGTGGFYGYTF
DNA: TGTGCCAGCAGCTCACCCGGGACAGGGGGCTTCTATGGCTACACCTTC

V: TRBV7-9
J: TRBJ2-7
D: NA
CDR3: CASSLGPGLADEQYF
DNA: TGTGCCAGCAGCTTAGGGCCGGGACTGGCCGACGAGCAGTACTTC

V: TRBV6-5
J: TRBJ1-2
D: TRBD1
CDR3: CASIAGGAWGYTF
DNA: TGTGCCAGCATCGCAGGGGGCGCCTGGGGCTACACCTTC

V: TRBV28
J: TRBJ1-3
D: NA
CDR3: CASSPSLGSGNTIYF
DNA: TGTGCCAGCAGTCCATCCCTCGGCTCTGGAAACACCATATATTTT

V: TRBV9
J: TRBJ2-1
D: NA
CDR3: CASSVAFSREQFF
DNA: TGTGCCAGCAGCGTAGCTTTCTCTAGGGAGCAGTTCTTC

V: TRBV7-9
J: TRBJ2-7
D: TRBD2
CDR3: CASSLGGGSEQYF
DNA: TGTGCCAGCAGCTTAGGAGGCGGGAGCGAGCAGTACTTC

V: TRBV29-1
J: TRBJ1-1
D: TRBD1
CDR3: CSVLEGTGGFTEAFF
DNA: TGCAGCGTTCTCGAGGGGACAGGGGGCTTCACTGAAGCTTTCTTT

V: TRBV9
J: TRBJ1-2
D: TRBD1
CDR3: CASSRDRDNGYTF
DNA: TGTGCCAGCAGCCGGGACAGGGATAATGGCTACACCTTC

V: TRBV5-4
J: TRBJ2-7
D: TRBD2
CDR3: CASTRTSGYYEQYF
DNA: TGTGCCAGCACCCGAACTAGCGGCTACTACGAGCAGTACTTC

V: TRBV7-9
J: TRBJ1-1
D: NA
CDR3: CASEGNTEAFF
DNA: TGTGCCAGCGAGGGGAACACTGAAGCTTTCTTT

V: TRBV9
J: TRBJ2-7
D: TRBD1
CDR3: CASSVGDRGYEQYF
DNA: TGTGCCAGCAGCGTAGGGGACAGGGGTTACGAGCAGTACTTC

V: TRBV7-2
J: TRBJ2-3
D: NA
CDR3: CASSSTGTHLDTQYF
DNA: TGTGCCAGCAGCAGTACCGGGACTCATTTAGATACGCAGTATTTT

V: TRBV5-1
J: TRBJ2-6
D: NA
CDR3: CASRQAYSGANVLTF
DNA: TGCGCCAGCAGACAGGCCTACTCTGGGGCCAACGTCCTGACTTTC